These 32 T cell receptor beta chains were sequenced from one sample in a study of T-cell reconstitution after alpha-beta-depleted transplantation in children. The library targeted TCRbeta and was prepared with unique molecular identifiers. TCRdb passed the PCR reads through MiXCR, listing each CDR3 protein once. The sample lists under 300,000 distinct CDR3 sequences; 9.7% were seen once. The specimen comprised PBMCs from the stem cell graft donor, sampled from the stem cell graft. The receptors were sampled from a human donor who donated a stem cell graft to a child with SCID.

This clonotype was observed many times. The chain joins TRBV9 to TRBJ2-2, with D tentatively TRBD1 or TRBD2 (5 bases each). Germline lookup yields CDR1 SGDLS and CDR2 YYNGEE. V lost 0 bases and J 4 bases, leaving 13 bases between the germline ends. CDR3 size: 16 residues. CDR3: CASSVATGRVTGELFF. The DNA for the CDR3 is TGTGCCAGCAGCGTAGCTACGGGGCGGGTCACCGGGGAGCTGTTTTTT. The entire variable domain, with the rest obtained from reference TRBV9 and TRBJ2-2, is as follows: DSGVTQTPKHLITATGQRVTLRCSPRSGDLSVYWYQQSLDQGLQFLIQYYNGEERAKGNILERFSAQQFPDLHSELNLSSLELGDSALYFCASSVATGRVTGELFFGEGSRLTVL.

This clonotype was observed at least ten times. One end of the junction fails to match germline, which may point to a read error. The V call is TRBV5-1, the J call TRBJ1-1, with D uncertain. This CDR3 is 14 amino acids long. CDR1 and CDR2 from the germline V gene are SGHRS and YFSETQ. CDR3 nucleotides: TGTGCCAGCAGTTTAGGACTCTTGAACACTGAAGCTTTCTTT. Translated: CASSLGLLNTEAFF.

This clonotype was detected many times. The gene calls are TRBV12-3 or TRBV12-4 and TRBJ2-1; no reliable D call. The CDR3 loop spans 13 amino acids. Trimming left V 10 bases short and J 4 bases short, with 14 bases between. The CDR3 DNA follows: TGTGCCAACGCCCCCGACGTTTACAATGAGCAGTTCTTC. Amino acid sequence: CANAPDVYNEQFF.

In its sample, this clonotype was seen many times. This chain uses TRBV4-2 with TRBJ2-2; TRBD1 or TRBD2 may be the D gene (5 bases each). CDR3 length equals 15 residues. Germline V CDR1 and CDR2: LGHNA, YNFKEQ. V lost 0 bases and J 2 bases, leaving 7 bases between the germline ends. Written as DNA, the CDR3 is TGTGCCAGCAGCCAAGACGGGGACAACACCGGGGAGCTGTTTTTT. It encodes CASSQDGDNTGELFF.

This clonotype occurred many times. V is TRBV2 and J is TRBJ2-2, with D possibly TRBD2 on 6 matching bases. Trimming removed 8 bases at V and 4 bases at J, with 17 bases between. CDR3 length equals 15 residues. Germline CDR1 is SNHLY and CDR2 is FYNNEI. As DNA, the CDR3 is TGTGCCAGCCTGGCGGGGCCTTCGTCCACCGGGGAGCTGTTTTTT. This encodes CASLAGPSSTGELFF.

This clonotype was observed many times. This chain joins TRBV4-2 and TRBJ2-3; TRBD1 matches at 9 bases. V lost 1 base to trimming and J lost 2 bases; unmatched junction nucleotides: 13. The length of the CDR3 is 19 residues. Per the germline V gene, CDR1 is LGHNA and CDR2 is YNFKEQ. The CDR3 region is CASSQGTGGFGPPTDTQYF. DNA of the CDR3: TGTGCCAGCAGCCAAGGAACAGGGGGCTTCGGGCCGCCCACAGATACGCAGTATTTT.

The gene calls are TRBV7-3 and TRBJ2-2; D gene unclear. CDR1 SGHTA and CDR2 FQGTGA come from the germline V gene. The germline V and J ends were trimmed by 2 bases and 6 bases, with 7 bases remaining between them. The CDR3 is 13 residues long. The CDR3 bases are TGTGCCAGCAGCTTACTGGGGTCCGGGGAGCTGTTTTTT. Translation gives CASSLLGSGELFF.

The sample holds many counts of this clonotype. V usage is TRBV4-2 and J usage is TRBJ1-5; D is undetermined. The CDR3 is 13 amino acids. V gave up 0 bases and J gave up 5 bases, with 5 bases separating them. Germline V CDR1 and CDR2: LGHNA, YNFKEQ. The CDR3: CASSQDLDQPQHF. The CDR3 DNA reads TGTGCCAGCAGCCAAGACTTGGATCAGCCCCAGCATTTT.

Ten or more counts support this clonotype. This sequence joins TRBV29-1 and TRBJ2-1; 10 positions match TRBD1. With 7 bases clipped from V and 8 bases from J, the junction kept 11 bases outside the gene matches. Germline lookup yields CDR1 SQVTM and CDR2 ANQGSEA. CDR3 size: 14 residues. In DNA, the CDR3 is TGCAGCGCCGCAAGAGGACAGGGGGACCATGAGCAGTTCTTC. As protein: CSAARGQGDHEQFF.

This clonotype was recorded only once. The chain carries TRBV29-1 and TRBJ2-7; D uncertain. This CDR3 is 13 amino acids long. The germline gives CDR1 SQVTM, CDR2 ANQGSEA. Between the trimmed V and J ends, which lost 3 bases and 1 base, there was a span of 10 bases. The CDR3 coding sequence is TGCAGCGTTGATGGAACAGAATCCTACGAGCAGTACTTC. Protein sequence: CSVDGTESYEQYF.

The chain links TRBV7-2 to TRBJ2-2; D is unclear. CDR1 is SGHTA and CDR2 is FQGNSA in the germline V gene. V was pared by 5 bases and J by 7 bases, with 11 bases between. The CDR3 length is 13 residues. CDR3 DNA sequence: TGTGCCAGCAGCCCCATGTCTTACGGGGAGCTGTTTTTT. Amino acid sequence: CASSPMSYGELFF.

This chain connects TRBV11-2 to TRBJ2-2; D remains unclear. The CDR3 has 15 amino acids. V was pared by 2 bases and J by 1 base, with 8 bases between. From germline, CDR1 is SGHAT and CDR2 FQNNGV. The CDR3 spells CASSLMEMNTGELFF. In nucleotides, the CDR3 is TGTGCCAGCAGCTTAATGGAGATGAACACCGGGGAGCTGTTTTTT.

This clonotype has a count of ten or more. The chain carries TRBV27 and TRBJ1-1; D is unresolved. Germline CDR1 reads MNHEY; CDR2 reads SMNVEV (reference sequence). V lost 5 bases and J lost 7, with 8 bases in between. The CDR3 extends over 11 amino acids. The CDR3: CASSRAGEAFF. The DNA of the CDR3 is TGTGCCAGCAGTCGCGCAGGTGAAGCTTTCTTT.

This clonotype was observed at least ten times. This chain uses TRBV6-2 or TRBV6-3 with TRBJ2-7; D tentatively fits TRBD1 or TRBD2 (5 bases each). This CDR3 contains 14 residues. Germline V CDR1 and CDR2: MNHEY, SVGEGT. V gave up 2 bases and J gave up 2 bases, with 10 bases separating them. CDR3 DNA: TGTGCCAGCAGTTACGAGGGGTCGGCCTACGAGCAGTACTTC. Its translation: CASSYEGSAYEQYF.

This clonotype was recorded many times. The chain uses TRBV20-1 and TRBJ1-1; D is unresolved. Deletions cut 3 bases from V and 0 bases from J, with 8 bases between. The V gene's germline CDR1 is DFQATT and CDR2 SNEGSKA (reference sequence). The length of the CDR3 is 13 residues. The CDR3: CSASRVLNTEAFF. CDR3 sequence (DNA): TGCAGTGCTAGCCGGGTACTGAACACTGAAGCTTTCTTT.

This clonotype was seen repeatedly, ten times or more. This chain connects TRBV5-1 to TRBJ2-7, with 7 bases matching TRBD1. The ends lost 4 bases at V and 2 bases at J; junction bases unmatched: 6. The CDR3 totals 14 residues. Germline CDR1 reads SGHRS; CDR2 reads YFSETQ. CDR3 DNA: TGCGCCAGCAGCCTGGACAGGCTTACCTACGAGCAGTACTTC. It codes for CASSLDRLTYEQYF.

This sequence joins TRBV3-1 and TRBJ1-1; D is perhaps TRBD1 (5 bases). This CDR3 has 14 amino acids. Deletions cut 7 bases from V and 0 bases from J, with 12 bases between. Germline loops: CDR1 LGHDT, CDR2 YNNKEL (reference sequence). The CDR3 sequence is CASTSGFLNTEAFF. CDR3 bases: TGTGCCAGCACCTCAGGGTTTTTGAACACTGAAGCTTTCTTT.

This clonotype has a count of ten or more. The V gene is TRBV6-5, the J gene TRBJ1-1, with D perhaps matching TRBD1 (5 bases). CDR3 length: 15 residues. V was pared by 1 base and J by 2 bases, with 11 bases between. Germline CDR1 reads MNHEY; CDR2 reads SVGAGI. The CDR3 here is CASSYFGWDNTEAFF. CDR3 nucleotides: TGTGCCAGCAGTTACTTCGGATGGGACAACACTGAAGCTTTCTTT.

This clonotype was observed at least ten times. The genes are TRBV5-1 and TRBJ2-3, with 7 bases fitting TRBD1. The V gene end was trimmed by 4 bases and the J gene end by 6 bases; junction bases not matched to a gene: 5. The CDR3 length is 13 residues. The germline CDR1 and CDR2 sequences are SGHRS and YFSETQ. The DNA for the CDR3 is TGCGCCAGCAGCCCCGACAGGGTGGATACGCAGTATTTT. Residues: CASSPDRVDTQYF.

Many counts were recorded for this clonotype. The CDR3 region is CASSPTARGVYSPLHF. The CDR3 DNA reads as TGTGCCAGCAGCCCGACGGCCAGGGGTGTATATTCACCCCTCCACTTT. The rearrangement links TRBV5-6 to TRBJ1-6; D is perhaps TRBD1 (6 bases). CDR3 length: 16 residues. Trimming took 4 bases from V and 8 from J, leaving 19 bases between them. CDR1 is SGHDT, CDR2 YYEEEE, per germline.

The chain combines TRBV5-1 with TRBJ1-1; D possibly corresponds to TRBD1 (5 bases). The germline V gene encodes CDR1 SGHRS and CDR2 YFSETQ. Trimming removed 1 base from V and 0 bases from J, with 10 bases in between. The CDR3 has 15 residues. This chain's CDR3 is CASSLLGAMNTEAFF. CDR3 coding DNA: TGCGCCAGCAGCTTGTTAGGGGCCATGAACACTGAAGCTTTCTTT.

This clonotype came up many times. This chain uses TRBV7-2 with TRBJ1-1, with D unclear. CDR1 and CDR2 (germline): SGHTA, FQGNSA. The CDR3 contains 13 residues. The V and J ends lost 5 bases and 6 bases respectively, with 13 bases between them. The CDR3 coding sequence is TGTGCCAGCAGCCTTCCGCTGAGGGCTGAAGCTTTCTTT. Translated: CASSLPLRAEAFF.

The rearrangement uses TRBV19 and TRBJ2-1, with D perhaps matching TRBD2 (5 bases). CDR1 and CDR2 from the germline V gene are LNHDA and SQIVND (reference sequence). V gave up 0 bases and J gave up 6 bases, with 9 bases separating them. There are 14 residues in the CDR3. The CDR3: CASSIEGGPNEQFF. CDR3 bases: TGTGCCAGTAGTATAGAGGGCGGGCCCAATGAGCAGTTCTTC.

Ten or more counts support this clonotype. The J gene is TRBJ2-1, the V gene TRBV9, with 9 positions matching TRBD2. In germline, CDR1 is SGDLS, CDR2 YYNGEE. Unmatched junction bases numbered 8, after V lost 3 bases and J lost 4 bases. The CDR3 contains 16 residues. The DNA for the CDR3 is TGTGCCAGCAGCGGGATAGCGGGGGACTCTTACAATGAGCAGTTCTTC. Translated: CASSGIAGDSYNEQFF. Supplemented by reference TRBV9 and TRBJ2-1, the full variable domain reads DSGVTQTPKHLITATGQRVTLRCSPRSGDLSVYWYQQSLDQGLQFLIQYYNGEERAKGNILERFSAQQFPDLHSELNLSSLELGDSALYFCASSGIAGDSYNEQFFGPGTRLTVL.

This clonotype was seen repeatedly, ten times or more. V is TRBV7-2 and J is TRBJ2-3; D is unresolved. The CDR3 is 13 amino acids. Per the germline V gene, CDR1 is SGHTA and CDR2 is FQGNSA. V was trimmed by 4 bases and J by 6 bases, leaving 11 bases between them. The CDR3 loop is CASSSQGSDTQYF. CDR3 sequence (DNA): TGTGCCAGCAGCTCACAAGGATCCGATACGCAGTATTTT.

This clonotype showed up many times. The genes are TRBV12-3 or TRBV12-4 and TRBJ1-2; 9 bases agree with TRBD1. J was trimmed by 4 bases and V by 6 bases; bases with no gene match: 9. This CDR3 spans 15 amino acids. The DNA of the CDR3 is TGTGCCAGCAGGCCCACAGGGGGCCGGGGCTATGGCTACACCTTC. Amino acid sequence: CASRPTGGRGYGYTF.

This clonotype occurred many times. The genes are TRBV25-1 and TRBJ2-5; tentative D call: TRBD2 (5 bases). This CDR3 contains 15 residues. The V end was cut by 1 base, the J end by 4 bases, with 13 bases between. CDR1 is MGHDK, CDR2 SYGVNS, per germline. The CDR3 coding sequence is TGTGCCAGCAGTGAATCCGGCGGAGGCCGAGAGACCCAGTACTTC. It is translated as CASSESGGGRETQYF.

The rearrangement links TRBV5-1 to TRBJ1-1; 7 bases are a match to TRBD1. The CDR3 consists of 15 residues. V was pared by 4 bases and J by 5 bases, with 11 bases of the junction left unmatched. Germline V gives CDR1 SGHRS, CDR2 YFSETQ. The CDR3 DNA sequence: TGCGCCAGCAGCCCGAGACAGGGAATGGGGACTGAAGCTTTCTTT. Translation: CASSPRQGMGTEAFF.

This clonotype occurred many times. The rearrangement joins TRBV20-1 to TRBJ1-2; no clear D gene. This CDR3 contains 13 residues. The V end was cut by 5 bases, the J end by 1 base, with 11 bases between. Germline V gene data show CDR1 as DFQATT and CDR2 as SNEGSKA (reference sequence). Here the CDR3 reads CSAGGTVNYGYTF. For the CDR3, the DNA is TGCAGTGCTGGAGGTACAGTTAACTATGGCTACACCTTC.

As DNA, the CDR3 is TGCAGTGCTAATCAAGGGGGCGATCAGCCCCAGCATTTT. Translation gives CSANQGGDQPQHF. This chain connects TRBV20-1 to TRBJ1-5; TRBD1 matches at 7 bases. Trimming cost V 4 bases and J 5 bases; bases outside gene matches: 5. Germline V lookup: CDR1 DFQATT, CDR2 SNEGSKA (reference sequence). CDR3 length equals 13 residues.

This clonotype came up many times. CDR3 protein: CASSLMRGASPVMNTEAFF. The CDR3 DNA is TGCGCCAGCAGCTTGATGAGGGGCGCGTCGCCCGTCATGAACACTGAAGCTTTCTTT. The V call is TRBV5-1, the J call TRBJ1-1; a possible D gene is TRBD1 (5 bases). V lost 1 base and J 0 bases, leaving 22 bases between the germline ends. The CDR3 length is 19 residues. CDR1 is SGHRS, CDR2 YFSETQ, per germline.

Many counts were recorded for this clonotype. The rearrangement links TRBV14 to TRBJ2-6, with D perhaps TRBD1 (5 bases). Germline values: CDR1 SGHDN, CDR2 FVKESK. V was clipped by 5 bases and J by 5 bases, with 16 bases between them. The CDR3 contains 16 residues. The CDR3 loop reads CASSKGPDGWANVLTF. For the CDR3, the DNA is TGTGCCAGCAGCAAGGGGCCCGATGGCTGGGCCAACGTCCTGACTTTC.